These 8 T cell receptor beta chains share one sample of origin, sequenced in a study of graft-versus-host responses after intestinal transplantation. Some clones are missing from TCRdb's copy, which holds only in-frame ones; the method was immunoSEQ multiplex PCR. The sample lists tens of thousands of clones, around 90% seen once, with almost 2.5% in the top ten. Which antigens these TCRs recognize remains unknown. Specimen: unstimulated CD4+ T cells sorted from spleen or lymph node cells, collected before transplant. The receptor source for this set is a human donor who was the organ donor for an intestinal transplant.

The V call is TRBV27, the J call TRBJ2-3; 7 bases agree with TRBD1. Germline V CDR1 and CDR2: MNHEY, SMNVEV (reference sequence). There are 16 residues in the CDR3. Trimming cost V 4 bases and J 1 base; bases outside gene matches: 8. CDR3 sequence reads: CASSSPTGAGTDTQYF. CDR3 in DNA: TGTGCCAGCAGTTCGCCCACAGGGGCCGGCACAGATACGCAGTATTTT.

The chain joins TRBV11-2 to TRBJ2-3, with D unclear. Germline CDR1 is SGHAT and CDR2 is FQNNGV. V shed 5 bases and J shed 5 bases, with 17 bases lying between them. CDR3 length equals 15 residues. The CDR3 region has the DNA TGTGCCAGCAGCGCCCCGGGCGCCTACCAAGATACGCAGTATTTT. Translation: CASSAPGAYQDTQYF.

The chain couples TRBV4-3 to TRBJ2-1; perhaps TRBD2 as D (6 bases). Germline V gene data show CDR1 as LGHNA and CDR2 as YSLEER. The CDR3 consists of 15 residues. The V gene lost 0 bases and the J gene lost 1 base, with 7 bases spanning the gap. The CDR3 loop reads CASSQDGTSYNEQFF. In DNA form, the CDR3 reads TGCGCCAGCAGCCAAGACGGGACTTCCTACAATGAGCAGTTCTTC.

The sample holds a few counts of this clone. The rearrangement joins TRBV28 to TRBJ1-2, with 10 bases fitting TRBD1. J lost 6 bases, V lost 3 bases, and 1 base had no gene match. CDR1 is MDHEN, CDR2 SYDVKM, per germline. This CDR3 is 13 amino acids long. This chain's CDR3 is CASSLTGGDGYTF. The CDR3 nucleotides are TGTGCCAGCAGTTTGACAGGGGGCGATGGCTACACCTTC.

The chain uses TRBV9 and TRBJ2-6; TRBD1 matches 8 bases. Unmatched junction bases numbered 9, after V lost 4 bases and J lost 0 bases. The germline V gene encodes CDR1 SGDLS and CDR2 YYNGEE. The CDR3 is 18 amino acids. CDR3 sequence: CASSPHRGASSGANVLTF. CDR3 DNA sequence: TGTGCCAGCAGCCCCCACAGGGGGGCAAGCTCTGGGGCCAACGTCCTGACTTTC. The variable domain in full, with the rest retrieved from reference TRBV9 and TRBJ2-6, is DSGVTQTPKHLITATGQRVTLRCSPRSGDLSVYWYQQSLDQGLQFLIQYYNGEERAKGNILERFSAQQFPDLHSELNLSSLELGDSALYFCASSPHRGASSGANVLTFGAGSRLTVL.

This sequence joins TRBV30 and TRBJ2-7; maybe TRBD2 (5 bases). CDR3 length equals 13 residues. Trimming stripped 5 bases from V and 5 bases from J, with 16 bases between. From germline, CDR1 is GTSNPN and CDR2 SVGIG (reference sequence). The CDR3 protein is CAWAPGIPNEQYF. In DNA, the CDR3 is TGTGCCTGGGCCCCCGGGATTCCCAACGAGCAGTACTTC.

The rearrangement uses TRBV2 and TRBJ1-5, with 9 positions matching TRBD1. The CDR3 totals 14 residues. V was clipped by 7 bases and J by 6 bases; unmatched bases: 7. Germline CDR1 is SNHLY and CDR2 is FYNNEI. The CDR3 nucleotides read TGTGCCAGCATGGGGACAGGGAAGGGTCAGCCCCAGCATTTT. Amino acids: CASMGTGKGQPQHF.

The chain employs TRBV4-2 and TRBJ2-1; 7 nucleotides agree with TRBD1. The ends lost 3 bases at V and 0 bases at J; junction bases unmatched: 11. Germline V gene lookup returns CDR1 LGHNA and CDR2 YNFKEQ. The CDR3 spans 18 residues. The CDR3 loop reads CASSQEITGVGSYNEQFF. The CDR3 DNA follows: TGTGCCAGCAGCCAGGAAATTACAGGGGTCGGCTCCTACAATGAGCAGTTCTTC.